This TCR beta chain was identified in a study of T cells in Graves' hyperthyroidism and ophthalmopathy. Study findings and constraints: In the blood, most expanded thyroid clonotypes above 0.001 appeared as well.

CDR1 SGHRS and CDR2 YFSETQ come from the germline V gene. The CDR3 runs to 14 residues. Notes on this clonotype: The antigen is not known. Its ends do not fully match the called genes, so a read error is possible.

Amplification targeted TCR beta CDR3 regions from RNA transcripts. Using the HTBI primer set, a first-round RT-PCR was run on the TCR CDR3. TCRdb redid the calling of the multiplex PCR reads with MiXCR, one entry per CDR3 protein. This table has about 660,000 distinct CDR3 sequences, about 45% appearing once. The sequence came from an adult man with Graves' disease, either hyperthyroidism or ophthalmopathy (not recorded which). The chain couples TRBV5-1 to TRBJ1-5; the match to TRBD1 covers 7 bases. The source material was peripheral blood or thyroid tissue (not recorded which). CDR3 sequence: CASSLTGANQPQRF. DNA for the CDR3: TGCGCCAGCAGCTTGACAGGGGCCAATCAGCCCCAGCGTTTT.